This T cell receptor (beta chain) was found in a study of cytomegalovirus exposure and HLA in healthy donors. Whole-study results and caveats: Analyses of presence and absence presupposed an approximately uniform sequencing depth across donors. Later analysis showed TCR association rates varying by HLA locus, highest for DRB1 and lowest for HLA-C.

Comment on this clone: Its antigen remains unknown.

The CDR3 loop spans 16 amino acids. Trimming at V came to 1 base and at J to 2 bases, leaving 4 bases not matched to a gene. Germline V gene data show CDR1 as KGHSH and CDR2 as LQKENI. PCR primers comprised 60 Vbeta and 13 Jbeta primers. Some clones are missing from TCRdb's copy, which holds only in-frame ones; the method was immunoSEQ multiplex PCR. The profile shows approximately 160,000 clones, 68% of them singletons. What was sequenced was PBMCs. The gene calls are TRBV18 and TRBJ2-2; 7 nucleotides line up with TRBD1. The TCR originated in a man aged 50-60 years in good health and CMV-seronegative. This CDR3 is CASSPQGAPNTGELFF. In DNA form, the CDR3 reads TGTGCCAGCTCACCACAGGGGGCTCCTAACACCGGGGAGCTGTTTTTT.